The next 20 T cell receptor beta chains were all read from a single sample in a study of cytomegalovirus exposure and HLA in healthy donors. PCR involved 60 Vbeta and 13 Jbeta primers. Measured with immunoSEQ multiplex PCR; TCRdb has only the in-frame clones, and not every one. The table records about 120,000 clones, approximately 80% of them present only once. Sequencing was performed on PBMCs. Receptor source: a man in his forties in good health and CMV-seronegative.

V usage is TRBV14 and J usage is TRBJ2-7, with D tentatively TRBD2 (6 bases). This CDR3 has 14 amino acids. Germline V gives CDR1 SGHDN, CDR2 FVKESK. The ends were cut back, 0 bases at V and 6 bases at J, with 12 bases in the middle. The CDR3 protein is CASSQERLASEQYF. For the CDR3, the DNA is TGTGCCAGCAGCCAAGAAAGGCTAGCGTCCGAGCAGTACTTC. Filled out from reference TRBV14 and TRBJ2-7, the complete variable domain reads EAGVTQFPSHSVIEKGQTVTLRCDPISGHDNLYWYRRVMGKEIKFLLHFVKESKQDESGMPNNRFLAERTGGTYSTLKVQPAELEDSGVYFCASSQERLASEQYFGPGTRLTVT.

CDR3 amino acids: CASSWGGRDEQFF. DNA of the CDR3: TGTGCCAGCAGTTGGGGGGGGCGGGATGAGCAGTTCTTC. The genes are TRBV6-1 and TRBJ2-1, with D possibly being TRBD2 (7 bases). CDR3 length: 13 amino acids. V was clipped by 5 bases and J by 8 bases, with 13 bases between them. The germline CDR1 and CDR2 sequences are MNHNS and SASEGT.

This clone was counted only a few times. V and J are TRBV10-3 and TRBJ2-4; 15 bases map to TRBD2. The CDR3 is 18 amino acids. Germline-derived CDR1 and CDR2 are ENHRY and SYGVKD. The V and J ends lost 5 bases and 0 bases, in that order; junction bases with no gene match: 5. In DNA form, the CDR3 reads TGTGCCATCAGTCCGGGACTAGCGGGGGGCATAGCCAAAAACATTCAGTACTTC. Its translation: CAISPGLAGGIAKNIQYF.

V gene TRBV19 combines with J gene TRBJ2-1, with TRBD2 identical over 11 bases. Germline V gene sequence: CDR1 LNHDA, CDR2 SQIVND (reference sequence). The CDR3 runs 18 residues. V shed 0 bases, J shed 5 bases, and the junction held 9 bases outside the gene matches. CDR3: CASSIDLYRLAGNNEQFF. The CDR3 coding sequence is TGTGCCAGTAGTATAGATTTGTACCGACTAGCGGGGAACAATGAGCAGTTCTTC.

This clone was counted between two and nine times. The chain uses TRBV19 and TRBJ1-1, with TRBD1 as a possible D gene (5 bases). The V gene lost 7 bases and the J gene lost 5 bases, with 14 bases spanning the gap. Germline V gene lookup returns CDR1 LNHDA and CDR2 SQIVND (reference sequence). This CDR3 spans 13 amino acids. This CDR3 reads CASTFQGGTEAFF. CDR3 sequence (DNA): TGTGCCAGTACTTTCCAGGGAGGGACTGAAGCTTTCTTT.

The chain is built from TRBV27 and TRBJ2-1; D uncertain. The CDR3 is 12 residues long. Trimming took off 6 bases at V and 6 bases at J, with 9 bases between the two ends. Germline CDR1 is MNHEY and CDR2 is SMNVEV (reference sequence). CDR3 in DNA: TGTGCCAGCAGCCGAGCGAGCAATGAGCAGTTCTTC. It translates to CASSRASNEQFF.

The J gene is TRBJ2-3, the V gene TRBV5-1, with a tentative D call TRBD2 (5 bases). CDR1 is SGHRS and CDR2 is YFSETQ in the germline V gene. V lost 0 bases, J lost 4 bases, and 9 bases lay in between. The CDR3 loop spans 14 amino acids. In nucleotides, the CDR3 is TGCGCCAGCAGCTTGGTACCCGGGGCAGATACGCAGTATTTT. This gives the protein CASSLVPGADTQYF.

The chain is built from TRBV11-3 and TRBJ2-1; D may be TRBD2 (5 bases). V dropped 1 base and J dropped 9 bases, with 13 bases sitting between them. The length of the CDR3 is 14 residues. Germline CDR1 reads SGHNT; CDR2 reads YENEEA. This chain's CDR3 is CASSLGPSSPEQFF. CDR3 in DNA: TGTGCCAGCAGCTTAGGTCCTAGCAGTCCTGAGCAGTTCTTC. The whole variable domain, remainder taken from reference TRBV11-3 and TRBJ2-1, is EAGVVQSPRYKIIEKKQPVAFWCNPISGHNTLYWYLQNLGQGPELLIRYENEEAVDDSQLPKDRFSAERLKGVDSTLKIQPAELGDSAVYLCASSLGPSSPEQFFGPGTRLTVL.

This clone has a single count. J is TRBJ2-1 and V is TRBV6-6, with 9 bases matching TRBD2. V shed 4 bases and J 15 bases; nucleotides not matched to a gene: 10. The CDR3 loop spans 13 amino acids. Germline V gives CDR1 MNHNY, CDR2 SVGAGI (reference sequence). The CDR3 reads CASSSQGSGGLFF. CDR3 in DNA: TGTGCCAGCAGTTCACAGGGGAGCGGGGGGTTGTTCTTC.

The sample holds a few counts of this clone. The rearrangement joins TRBV15 to TRBJ2-7, with unresolved D. This CDR3 spans 14 amino acids. The germline V gene has CDR1 LNHNV and CDR2 YYDKDF (reference sequence). The V end was cut by 0 bases, the J end by 1 base, with 7 bases between. In nucleotides, the CDR3 is TGTGCCACCAGCAGAGAAGTTCTATCCTACGAGCAGTACTTC. Translated, it gives CATSREVLSYEQYF.

The V call is TRBV2, the J call TRBJ2-7, with 9 bases matching TRBD1. The V segment lost 4 bases and the J segment 7 bases; nucleotides outside the gene matches: 5. Germline V lookup: CDR1 SNHLY, CDR2 FYNNEI. CDR3 length equals 13 residues. The CDR3 protein is CASSGTGAGEQYF. CDR3 nucleotides: TGTGCCAGCAGTGGGACAGGGGCAGGGGAGCAGTACTTC.

The rearrangement joins TRBV7-9 to TRBJ2-7; D is unclear. Germline V gene sequence: CDR1 SEHNR, CDR2 FQNEAQ (reference sequence). The CDR3 has 13 amino acids. The germline V and J ends were trimmed by 0 bases and 4 bases, with 7 bases remaining between them. The CDR3 protein is CASSLAQEYEQYF. The CDR3 DNA follows: TGTGCCAGCAGCTTAGCCCAAGAGTACGAGCAGTACTTC.

The V and J genes are TRBV7-9 and TRBJ1-4, with D unresolved. The germline V gene has CDR1 SEHNR and CDR2 FQNEAQ (reference sequence). V lost 4 bases, J lost 8 bases, and 14 bases lay in between. This CDR3 is 14 amino acids long. As DNA, the CDR3 is TGTGCCAGCAGCTCCTACCGAACGGAGGAAAAACTGTTTTTT. It codes for CASSSYRTEEKLFF.

The chain has TRBV27 and TRBJ2-7, with no clear D. CDR1 is MNHEY, CDR2 SMNVEV, per germline (reference sequence). V was shortened by 4 bases and J by 2 bases, with 15 bases between the two germline ends. CDR3 length: 15 amino acids. The CDR3 loop reads CASSSRPGQTYEQYF. CDR3 in DNA: TGTGCCAGCAGTTCCAGGCCTGGTCAGACCTACGAGCAGTACTTC.

The CDR3 nucleotides read TGTGCCAGCAGAGTCAGGGAGAACACTGAAGCTTTCTTT. Encoded protein: CASRVRENTEAFF. The V call is TRBV6-5, the J call TRBJ1-1, with a tentative D call TRBD1 (5 bases). V lost 6 bases and J 1 base, leaving 9 bases between the germline ends. This CDR3 region has 13 residues. In germline, CDR1 is MNHEY, CDR2 SVGAGI.

Details on this clone: The germline gene is not matched at one end of the junction; a read error may be the cause. V usage is TRBV18 and J usage is TRBJ2-6; the match to TRBD1 covers 7 bases. Germline V lookup: CDR1 KGHSH, CDR2 LQKENI. There are 18 residues in the CDR3. The CDR3 DNA reads as TGTGCCAGCTCACCCCGGACAGGTCCGAGTCCTGGGGCCAACGGCCTGACTTTC. Its protein is CASSPRTGPSPGANGLTF.

The chain employs TRBV9 and TRBJ1-2, with 9 bases aligning to TRBD1. Per germline, CDR1 SGDLS and CDR2 YYNGEE. The CDR3 is made up of 15 amino acids. V shed 4 bases, J shed 4 bases, and the junction held 8 bases outside the gene matches. The CDR3 region has the DNA TGTGCCAGCAGCCTCGGGACAGGGACGTCCTATGGCTACACCTTC. Its translation is CASSLGTGTSYGYTF.

This clone was recorded a few times. The germline gene is not matched at one end of the junction; a read error may be the cause. The rearrangement links TRBV9 to TRBJ2-6, with D perhaps matching TRBD1 (6 bases). Germline CDR1 and CDR2: SGDLS and YYNGEE. The CDR3 covers 15 residues. CDR3 nucleotide sequence: TGTGCCAGCACTACAGGGACCCTGGGGGCCAACGGCCTGACTTTC. Protein sequence: CASTTGTLGANGLTF.

The chain carries TRBV18 and TRBJ1-2; D call uncertain. The CDR3 is 13 residues long. Germline values: CDR1 KGHSH, CDR2 LQKENI. The V end lost 6 bases, the J end lost 3 bases, and 11 bases lay between the germline ends. The CDR3 coding sequence is TGTGCCAGCTCTCGGGGAGACCACTATGGCTACACCTTC. The encoded protein is CASSRGDHYGYTF.

Here the CDR3 reads CASIENLAGEEQFF. CDR3 nucleotides: TGTGCCAGCATAGAGAATTTAGCAGGGGAAGAGCAGTTCTTC. The chain couples TRBV2 to TRBJ2-1; possibly TRBD1 for D (6 bases). Germline CDR1 and CDR2: SNHLY and FYNNEI. V was trimmed by 7 bases and J by 10 bases, leaving 20 bases between them. The length of the CDR3 is 14 residues.